A selection of T cell receptor beta chains follows, all from one sample in a study of shared clonotypes between healthy human individuals. Measured with immunoSEQ multiplex PCR; TCRdb has only the in-frame clones, and not every one. The sample holds roughly 590,000 clones; around 95% are singletons and the top ten take 0.11%. Sequencing was performed on naive CD8+ T cells sorted from blood. The receptor set was obtained from a young woman in good health. Both conserved end residues are part of each CDR3. A D gene is named only where the DNA matches it firmly. Size is stated for part of the rows, as once, few or many counts, or as a class when the clone is expanded.

>.|TRBJ2-1|TRBV4-1|.
TGCGCCAGCAGCCAAAGGGGGAGTTTGGACAATGAGCAGTTCTTC
CASSQRGSLDNEQFF
>.|TRBJ2-5|TRBV7-8|.
TGTGCCAGCAGCTTAAGTCTTTCGGAGACCCAGTACTTC
CASSLSLSETQYF
>.|TRBJ2-7|TRBV7-6|.
TGTGCCAGCAGCGTGGGGACCAATTACGAGCAGTACTTC
CASSVGTNYEQYF
>TRBD2|TRBJ2-1|TRBV10-3|.
TGTGCCATCAGTGAGTCCGGGGAGGGCCGCTACAATGAGCAGTTCTTC
CAISESGEGRYNEQFF
>.|TRBJ2-1|TRBV2|.
TGTGCCAGCAGTGAATCGGGACTCGACAATGAGCAGTTCTTC
CASSESGLDNEQFF
>TRBD1|TRBJ2-1|TRBV11-2|.
TGTGCCAGCAGCGAGGGACAGGGGCGGTACAATGAGCAGTTCTTC
CASSEGQGRYNEQFF
>.|TRBJ2-2|TRBV2|.
TGTGCCAGCAGTGAAGAAGCCAGAACAAACACCGGGGAGCTGTTTTTT
CASSEEARTNTGELFF
>TRBD1|TRBJ1-1|TRBV5-1|.
TGCGCCAGCAGCTTGCTGGCCAGGGGGGGAATGAACACTGAAGCTTTCTTT
CASSLLARGGMNTEAFF
>TRBD2|TRBJ2-7|TRBV27|once
TGTGCCAGCACCTCGGGGACCGCGGGGGTCTCCGAGCAGTACTTC
CASTSGTAGVSEQYF
>.|TRBJ2-1|TRBV10-3|.
TGTGCCATCAAGAGCTCCTACAATGAGCAGTTCTTC
CAIKSSYNEQFF
>.|TRBJ2-7|TRBV4-1|.
TGCGCCAGCAGCCAAATGCTACTGGACGACTACGAGCAGTACTTC
CASSQMLLDDYEQYF
>TRBD2|TRBJ2-7|TRBV5-1|.
TGCGCCAGCAGCTTGGCGCGGGGGAGCTACGAGCAGTACTTC
CASSLARGSYEQYF
>TRBD1|TRBJ2-7|TRBV28|.
TGTGCCAGCAGTCTCATCGGACAGGGGGACGACGAGCAGTACTTC
CASSLIGQGDDEQYF
>.|TRBJ2-2|TRBV7-8|.
TGTGCCAGCATACCTCCCAATCTTAACACCGGGGAGCTGTTTTTT
CASIPPNLNTGELFF
>.|TRBJ1-5|TRBV5-4|once
TGTGCCAGCAGCTCAAACGGACGGGACACCCTCAAGCCCCAGCATTTT
CASSSNGRDTLKPQHF
>.|TRBJ2-5|TRBV4-1|.
TGCGCCAGCAGCCAAGGGTTTCAGGGAGGAGAGACCCAGTACTTC
CASSQGFQGGETQYF
>TRBD2|TRBJ2-3|TRBV29-1|.
TGCAGCGTTGCCAGCCTACTAGCGGAAGACACAGATACGCAGTATTTT
CSVASLLAEDTDTQYF
>.|TRBJ2-5|TRBV5-1|.
TGCGCCAGCACCAATCGGGGGCCCCTGGAGACCCAGTACTTC
CASTNRGPLETQYF
>TRBD2|TRBJ2-2|TRBV14|.
TGTGCCAGCAGCCAAGATATCTCGCGGGAGCTCTCCGGGGAGCTGTTTTTT
CASSQDISRELSGELFF
>.|TRBJ2-1|TRBV7-7|.
TGTGCCAGCAGCGTGAGAGGGTACGGTGAGCAGTTCTTC
CASSVRGYGEQFF
>.|TRBJ1-2|TRBV2|few
TGTGCCAGCAGAGGAGGTCGGGTAGACTATGGCTACACCTTC
CASRGGRVDYGYTF
>.|TRBJ1-3|TRBV27|.
TGTGCCAGCAGTTCTAAGGGGCTCGGCAGCACCTACTCTGGAAACACCATATATTTT
CASSSKGLGSTYSGNTIYF
>TRBD1|TRBJ1-2|TRBV15|.
TGTGCCACCAGCGGAGACAGGGCATCCCGGGATGGCTACACCTTC
CATSGDRASRDGYTF
>.|TRBJ2-1|TRBV4-1|.
TGCGCCAGCAGCCAAGATGGACGAGGGTCCGGTGAGCAGTTCTTC
CASSQDGRGSGEQFF
>.|TRBJ2-5|TRBV27|.
TGTGCCAGCAGACCCCACCTGGGGGCCCAACCCCGGGGGACCCAGTACTTC
CASRPHLGAQPRGTQYF
>TRBD2|TRBJ2-3|TRBV7-9|.
TGTGCCAGCAGCCTGACTAGCGGGATGACAGATACGCAGTATTTT
CASSLTSGMTDTQYF
>TRBD2|TRBJ2-1|TRBV19|.
TGTGCCAGTAGCCGGATGGCGGGAGGGCACAATGAGCAGTTCTTC
CASSRMAGGHNEQFF
>.|TRBJ2-1|TRBV27|once
TGTGCCAGCAGTCCCCGGATCCAGGGAGGCGTACAGTTCTTC
CASSPRIQGGVQFF
>TRBD2|TRBJ2-1|TRBV19|.
TGTGCCAGTAGTGAGCGGGAGAGCTCCTACAATGAGCAGTTCTTC
CASSERESSYNEQFF
>.|TRBJ2-7|TRBV7-9|.
TGTGCCAGCAGCTTAGAGACCCACCGCTCCTACGAGCAGTACTTC
CASSLETHRSYEQYF
>.|TRBJ2-7|TRBV19|.
TGTGCCAGTAGTATAGTACTAGGCTACGAGCAGTACTTC
CASSIVLGYEQYF
>.|TRBJ2-2|TRBV28|.
TGTGCCAGCAGCCCCGACAGGTTCACCGGGGAGCTGTTTTTT
CASSPDRFTGELFF
>.|TRBJ2-3|TRBV4-2|.
TGTGCCAGCAGCCCCGATTGGGGGAGCGGCAACACAGATACGCAGTATTTT
CASSPDWGSGNTDTQYF
>.|TRBJ2-1|TRBV27|once
TGTGCCAGCAGTCCGAGTGTGGGAGAGGGGCCCAATGAGCAGTTCTTC
CASSPSVGEGPNEQFF
>.|TRBJ2-7|TRBV6-1|.
TGTGCCAGCAGTGAAGCGCTTCGGGGCGTGAGCTTCTGGGGATCCGAGCAGTACTTC
CASSEALRGVSFWGSEQYF
>.|TRBJ2-3|TRBV13|.
TGTGCCAGCAGCTTAGTGGCGGGGACAAGCACAGATACGCAGTATTTT
CASSLVAGTSTDTQYF
>TRBD1|TRBJ2-7|TRBV19|.
TGTGCCAGTAGTATTGGGACAGCAACCGAGCAGTACTTC
CASSIGTATEQYF
>.|TRBJ2-7|TRBV5-4|.
TGTGCCAGCAGCTTTATCCCCCCCGCGGGGCGTACCTACGAGCAGTACTTC
CASSFIPPAGRTYEQYF
>.|TRBJ2-7|TRBV27|.
TGTGCCAGCAGTTTGACCCCAGGGCACAGCTCCTACGAGCAGTACTTC
CASSLTPGHSSYEQYF
>.|TRBJ2-7|TRBV9|.
TGTGCCAGCAGCGTCGGGGGAGCAAACGAGCAGTACTTC
CASSVGGANEQYF
>TRBD2|TRBJ2-7|TRBV27|.
TGTGCCAGCAGCTCCCGACTAGCGGGAGTCTCCTACGAGCAGTACTTC
CASSSRLAGVSYEQYF
>TRBD1|TRBJ2-7|TRBV9|.
TGTGCCAGCAGCCCTGGACAGGGGGCCTACGAGCAGTACTTC
CASSPGQGAYEQYF
>TRBD1|TRBJ2-2|TRBV29-1|.
TGCAGCGTTGAATCATCAGGACAGGGAAACACCGGGGAGCTGTTTTTT
CSVESSGQGNTGELFF
>.|TRBJ2-3|TRBV27|.
TGTGCCAGCAGTTTATGGGGCCTTAACACAGATACGCAGTATTTT
CASSLWGLNTDTQYF
>TRBD1|TRBJ1-2|TRBV6-1|.
TGTGCCAGCAGACAGGGGACCTATGGCTACACCTTC
CASRQGTYGYTF
>.|TRBJ2-1|TRBV14|.
TGTGCCAGCAGTGCTTCTTCCTCCTACAATGAGCAGTTCTTC
CASSASSSYNEQFF
>.|TRBJ1-2|TRBV6-6|once
TGTGCCAGCAGTTACCGGGGGGACGGACTTAACTATGGCTACACCTTC
CASSYRGDGLNYGYTF
>TRBD2|TRBJ2-1|TRBV25-1|.
TGTGCCAGCAGTGCCGTAGCGGGAGTCTACAATGAGCAGTTCTTC
CASSAVAGVYNEQFF
>.|TRBJ2-7|TRBV5-1|.
TGCGCCAGCAGCTTAGGAGCTACGGGGTTTTCGGAGCAGTACTTC
CASSLGATGFSEQYF
>TRBD2|TRBJ2-3|TRBV7-6|.
TGTGCCAGCAGCTTACCGAGAGCGGGAGAATATACGCAGTATTTT
CASSLPRAGEYTQYF
>TRBD2|TRBJ2-1|TRBV4-1|.
TGCGCCAGCAGCCAGACCACTAGCGGGAGGCCAGATGAGCAGTTCTTC
CASSQTTSGRPDEQFF
>.|TRBJ2-7|TRBV19|.
TGTGCCAGTAGCCCGGGGCAGGGAGGCGACTACGAGCAGTACTTC
CASSPGQGGDYEQYF
>TRBD1|TRBJ2-7|TRBV5-1|.
TGCGCCAGCAGCGATGCCGGGACAGGGAACTACGAGCAGTACTTC
CASSDAGTGNYEQYF
>TRBD2|TRBJ2-2|TRBV28|once
TGTGCCAGCCCCGAACGGCCAGCTCTAGCGGGCGGGGAGCTGTTTTTT
CASPERPALAGGELFF